The clone carrying this TCR beta chain was counted once. A v3.0 immunoSEQ assay was performed at survey level. Produced via immunoSEQ multiplex PCR; TCRdb's table is partial and in-frame only. The table shows 7,000 to 9,500 clones, with 82% occurring only once. These data belong to a study of long-term antiretroviral therapy in people with HIV. The CDR3 is 12 residues long. Sequenced here: unsorted PBMCs, sampled 0.1 years after starting antiretroviral therapy. The receptor was isolated from a man in his forties with HIV. The chain links TRBV21-1 to TRBJ2-7; TRBD1, as called in the table, went unchecked against the DNA. TRBV21-1 is tagged as a pseudogene. In DNA form, the CDR3 reads TGTGCCAGCAGCAAAGCGATTGGGCAGCAGTACTTC. Amino acids: CASSKAIGQQYF.